The entry below gives a single T cell receptor beta chain sequence along with its context. The source of the sample is a study of control samples from healthy donors and cancer patients. Assay: immunoSEQ multiplex PCR; the TCRdb copy retains only in-frame clones and omits some. The sample yields some 39,000 clones, around four fifths seen once. The germline V gene encodes CDR1 SGHVS and CDR2 FQNEAQ. The ends lost 1 base at V and 12 bases at J; junction bases unmatched: 8. CDR3 length: 15 amino acids. This TCR was recovered from an older woman with lung cancer. J is TRBJ2-1 and V is TRBV7-8; 11 positions match TRBD2. Sequencing was carried out using PBMCs. The DNA of the CDR3 is TGTGCCAGCAGCTTAGTAGCGGGAGGGCCCGGAAGGCAGTTCTTC. Translated: CASSLVAGGPGRQFF.